This TCR beta chain was documented in a study of T-cell memory formation after mild COVID-19. Study-wide context: Largely donor-specific TCR clusters were found.

This clonotype was recorded many times. TCRdb re-derived calls from the 5' RACE reads in MiXCR, one entry per CDR3 protein. This table holds about 150,000 distinct CDR3 sequences, roughly 13% found once. The CDR3 runs to 14 residues. Germline V lookup: CDR1 SGHTA, CDR2 FQGNSA. Trimming removed 7 bases from V and 6 bases from J, with 17 bases in between. V usage is TRBV7-2 and J usage is TRBJ2-3; D is unclear. The specimen sequenced was PBMCs or a T cell subset sorted from them (not recorded which). The receptor was derived from a man between 18 and 35 years old who had mild COVID-19 (a few samples of this study predate the infection). Cell type and time point are not known. The CDR3 nucleotides read TGTGCCAGCACCCGGATGTCTGCCGGGGATACGCAGTATTTT. This encodes CASTRMSAGDTQYF.